This TCR beta chain was sequenced during a study of blood T cell repertoires in COVID-19. Germline assignment: CDR1 ENHRY and CDR2 SYGVKD. This CDR3 has 16 residues. V was pared by 4 bases and J by 2 bases, with 3 bases of the junction left unmatched. In the source study's methods: Quantification of nucleated cells was approximated via reference gene primer amplification. Method: immunoSEQ multiplex PCR; TCRdb's copy keeps in-frame clones and lacks some. The DNA was the basis for D and trimming; V, J and clone size are from that table. The profile shows about 170,000 clones, roughly 80% of them singletons.

This chain uses TRBV10-3 with TRBJ2-1, with 12 positions matching TRBD1. This TCR was recovered from a human donor with acute or convalescent COVID-19. The donor label of this sample is uncertain. The sequenced sample was peripheral blood. CDR3 amino acids: CAISGGQGATYNEQFF. The CDR3 bases are TGTGCCATCAGTGGGGGACAGGGGGCTACCTACAATGAGCAGTTCTTC.